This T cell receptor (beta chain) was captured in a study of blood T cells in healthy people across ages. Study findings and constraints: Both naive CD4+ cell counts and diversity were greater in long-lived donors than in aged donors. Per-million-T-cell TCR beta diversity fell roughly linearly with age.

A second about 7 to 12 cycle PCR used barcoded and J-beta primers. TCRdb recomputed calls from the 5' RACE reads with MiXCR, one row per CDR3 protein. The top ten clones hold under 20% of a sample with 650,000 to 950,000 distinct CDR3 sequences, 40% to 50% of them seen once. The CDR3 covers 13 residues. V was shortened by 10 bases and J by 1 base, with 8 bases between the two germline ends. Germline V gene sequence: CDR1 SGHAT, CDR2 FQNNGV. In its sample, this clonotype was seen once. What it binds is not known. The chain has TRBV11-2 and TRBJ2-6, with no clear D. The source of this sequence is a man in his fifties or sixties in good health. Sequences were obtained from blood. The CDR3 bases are TGTGCCAATCGGCGGTCTGGGGCCAACGTCCTGACTTTC. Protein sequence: CANRRSGANVLTF.